This T cell receptor (beta chain) was recovered during a study of T cell repertoires in cytomegalovirus infection. Across the whole study: Signatures in public TCR beta sequences pointed to both CMV infection and matching HLA type.

This clonotype was observed many times. MiXCR, run by TCRdb on the reads, gives a single entry per CDR3 protein. The sample has around 270,000 distinct CDR3 sequences; less than 9.5% are singletons. Source material: PBMCs. The sequence came from a human donor in good health (CMV status not recorded). Some clones in this sample may be carry-over from other donors' samples.

CDR3: CASGRDTLSYEQYF. DNA of the CDR3: TGTGCCAGCGGCCGGGACACTCTCTCCTACGAGCAGTACTTC. The rearrangement links TRBV6-5 to TRBJ2-7; possible D gene TRBD1, 6 bases. Germline V gene lookup returns CDR1 MNHEY and CDR2 SVGAGI. The CDR3 runs 14 residues. V lost 8 bases to trimming and J lost 0 bases, with 14 bases between them.